The 20 T cell receptor beta chains listed next were all sequenced from one sample in a study of regulatory T cells in long-lasting Graves disease. CDR3-region Arm-PCR and iRepertoire HTBI primers produced the TCR beta libraries. TCRdb re-called the multiplex PCR reads with MiXCR, one entry per CDR3 protein. The sample lists a few hundred thousand distinct CDR3 sequences, 15% to 20% occurring once. Indicated time point: newly diagnosed GD, antithyroid drugs for less than 3 months. RNA extracted from PBMCs served as the sequencing template. The source was peripheral blood mononuclear cells (PBMCs), collected at new diagnosis, from a patient treated with antithyroid drugs. The receptor set was obtained from a female donor with Graves disease.

Ten or more counts support this clonotype. This sequence joins TRBV4-3 and TRBJ2-3; D perhaps matches TRBD2 (5 bases). This CDR3 has 15 amino acids. CDR1 is LGHNA, CDR2 YSLEER, per germline. V was pared by 3 bases and J by 2 bases, with 12 bases between. The CDR3 is CASSQGNRDTDTQYF. CDR3 in DNA: TGCGCCAGCAGCCAGGGGAACCGGGACACAGATACGCAGTATTTT.

This clonotype was seen more than once but under ten times. The V gene is TRBV7-9, the J gene TRBJ1-1; 7 nucleotides line up with TRBD1. This CDR3 is 15 amino acids long. Germline lookup yields CDR1 SEHNR and CDR2 FQNEAQ (reference sequence). With V trimmed by 5 bases and J by 1 base, 7 bases remained unmatched. The CDR3 is CASSERQGKNTEAFF. The CDR3 bases are TGTGCCAGCAGCGAGCGACAGGGAAAGAACACTGAAGCTTTCTTT. Together with reference TRBV7-9 and TRBJ1-1, the CDR3 gives the full variable domain: DTGVSQNPRHKITKRGQNVTFRCDPISEHNRLYWYRQTLGQGPEFLTYFQNEAQLEKSRLLSDRFSAERPKGSFSTLEIQRTEQGDSAMYLCASSERQGKNTEAFFGQGTRLTVV.

This clonotype was detected only a few times. The chain is built from TRBV7-8 and TRBJ1-1; TRBD1 might be the D (5 bases). Germline values: CDR1 SGHVS, CDR2 FQNEAQ. The V gene lost 5 bases and the J gene lost 4 bases, with 14 bases spanning the gap. The CDR3 length is 14 residues. The CDR3 reads CASSPGPWGTEAFF. Here the CDR3 DNA reads TGTGCCAGCAGCCCGGGGCCCTGGGGCACTGAAGCTTTCTTT.

This clonotype came up a few times. In nucleotides, the CDR3 is TGTGCCAGCAGCCAGAAGGAGCGGGAGTTTCTCAATGAGCAGTTCTTC. Encoded protein: CASSQKEREFLNEQFF. The chain employs TRBV5-4 and TRBJ2-1, with TRBD2 identical over 8 bases. Germline V CDR1 and CDR2: SGHNT, YYREEE (reference sequence). J was trimmed by 6 bases and V by 4 bases; bases with no gene match: 12. The CDR3 runs to 16 residues.

The table lists this clonotype with many counts. The chain is built from TRBV9 and TRBJ2-5; D may match TRBD1 or TRBD2 (5 bases each). In germline, CDR1 is SGDLS, CDR2 YYNGEE. V lost 2 bases and J lost 4, with 9 bases in between. The length of the CDR3 is 13 residues. In DNA form, the CDR3 reads TGTGCCAGCAGCGTGTCCGGGACAGAGACCCAGTACTTC. It codes for CASSVSGTETQYF.

This clonotype was found many times. This rearrangement joins TRBV11-2 to TRBJ2-1, with 8 bases aligning to TRBD2. V shed 3 bases, J shed 6 bases, and the junction held 7 bases outside the gene matches. The CDR3 length is 15 residues. CDR1 is SGHAT and CDR2 is FQNNGV in the germline V gene. CDR3 loop: CASSFLAGPSNEQFF. In nucleotides, the CDR3 is TGTGCCAGCAGCTTCTTAGCGGGGCCGTCCAATGAGCAGTTCTTC.

This clonotype was counted a few times. A much bigger clone sits one base away, suggesting this may be a read error. The gene calls are TRBV9 and TRBJ2-7; 15 nucleotides agree with TRBD2. The CDR3 consists of 17 residues. V shed 0 bases, J shed 2 bases, and the junction held 3 bases outside the gene matches. The germline V gene has CDR1 SGDLS and CDR2 YYNGEE. CDR3 nucleotides: TGTGCCAGCAGCGTAGAGGGGACTAGCGGGAGGCCCTACGAGCAGTACTTC. Its protein is CASSVEGTSGRPYEQYF.

There are many counts of this clonotype. The J gene is TRBJ1-1, the V gene TRBV7-6; possibly TRBD1 for D (6 bases). This CDR3 contains 17 residues. V shed 2 bases and J shed 1 base, with 17 bases lying between them. Germline values: CDR1 SGHVS, CDR2 FNYEAQ. The CDR3 DNA sequence: TGTGCCAGCAGCTTAAGGGAGATTTACAGGGAGAACACTGAAGCTTTCTTT. It encodes CASSLREIYRENTEAFF. Together with reference TRBV7-6 and TRBJ1-1, the CDR3 gives the full variable domain: GAGVSQSPRYKVTKRGQDVALRCDPISGHVSLYWYRQALGQGPEFLTYFNYEAQQDKSGLPNDRFSAERPEGSISTLTIQRTEQRDSAMYRCASSLREIYRENTEAFFGQGTRLTVV.

This clonotype has only a few counts. Because the CDR3 is missing its conserved closing phenylalanine or tryptophan, this is likely a read error. This chain uses TRBV6-5 with TRBJ1-1, with D perhaps matching TRBD1 (5 bases). Germline assignment: CDR1 MNHEY and CDR2 SVGAGI. V was pared by 0 bases and J by 5 bases, with 16 bases between. The CDR3 length is 16 residues. CDR3 loop: CASSYSTLGTDTEAFL. CDR3 sequence (DNA): TGTGCCAGCAGTTACTCGACCCTAGGGACGGATACTGAAGCTTTCCTT.

Points on this clonotype: A junction end diverges from the germline sequence, so it may reflect a read error. V and J are TRBV7-9 and TRBJ1-2; D is perhaps TRBD1 (6 bases). From germline, CDR1 is SEHNR and CDR2 FQNEAQ (reference sequence). The CDR3 totals 15 residues. DNA of the CDR3: TGTGCCAGCGGCTTCCTCACCGGGACACGGTATGGCTACACCTTC. The encoded protein is CASGFLTGTRYGYTF.

This clonotype was counted ten times or more. The V gene is TRBV20-1, the J gene TRBJ2-3, with D maybe TRBD2 (6 bases). The CDR3 runs 13 residues. V lost 3 bases, J lost 9 bases, and 16 bases lay in between. Germline CDR1 and CDR2: DFQATT and SNEGSKA (reference sequence). The CDR3 DNA follows: TGCAGTGCTAGGGGAGGCCGCCGTGAGACGCAGTATTTT. It translates to CSARGGRRETQYF.

This clonotype has at least ten counts. CDR3 coding DNA: TGTGCCACCAGTGGCGAGGCCTCCTACAATGAGCAGTTCTTC. This sequence encodes CATSGEASYNEQFF. The rearrangement joins TRBV24-1 to TRBJ2-1; D gene unclear. The ends were cut back, 5 bases at V and 0 bases at J, with 7 bases in the middle. The CDR3 consists of 14 residues. The germline gives CDR1 KGHDR, CDR2 SFDVKD.

This clonotype has ten or more counts. CDR3 DNA sequence: TGTGCCAGCAGTTCTCAGGGACTGGGGGAAGGGGAGACCCAGTACTTC. This gives the protein CASSSQGLGEGETQYF. The chain combines TRBV28 with TRBJ2-5; possible D gene TRBD2, 6 bases. The CDR3 has 16 amino acids. V lost 4 bases and J lost 5, with 20 bases in between. CDR1 and CDR2 (germline): MDHEN, SYDVKM.

This clonotype was observed many times. This chain joins TRBV2 and TRBJ1-1, with TRBD1 matching over 8 bases. Trimming took 3 bases from V and 6 from J; bases not matched to a gene: 3. The CDR3 spans 13 residues. CDR1 and CDR2 (germline): SNHLY, FYNNEI. CDR3 bases: TGTGCCAGCAGTGACAGGGGGCGATCTGAAGCTTTCTTT. This sequence encodes CASSDRGRSEAFF.

This clonotype has at least ten counts. The rearrangement uses TRBV18 and TRBJ2-5; no firm D call. V dropped 2 bases and J dropped 4 bases, with 14 bases sitting between them. Germline assignment: CDR1 KGHSH and CDR2 LQKENI. This CDR3 comprises 15 residues. CDR3 in DNA: TGTGCCAGCTCACCAAAAACTCCCTTAATAGAGACCCAGTACTTC. Amino acids: CASSPKTPLIETQYF.

Ten or more counts support this clonotype. This rearrangement joins TRBV25-1 to TRBJ2-5, with unresolved D. The germline V gene has CDR1 MGHDK and CDR2 SYGVNS. The CDR3 spans 13 residues. Trimming cost V 2 bases and J 7 bases, with 11 bases left between them. CDR3 coding DNA: TGTGCCAGCAGTGAACGAAGGCTGGGGACCCAGTACTTC. It specifies CASSERRLGTQYF.

The sample holds a few counts of this clonotype. The J gene is TRBJ2-5, the V gene TRBV13, with 12 bases identical to TRBD2. V lost 2 bases and J lost 2; bases outside the gene matches: 18. The CDR3 is 21 residues long. From germline, CDR1 is PRHDT and CDR2 FYEKMQ (reference sequence). CDR3 region: CASSLNGGWGSTSGSQETQYF. Here the CDR3 DNA reads TGTGCCAGCAGCTTAAATGGGGGTTGGGGCTCGACTAGCGGGAGTCAAGAGACCCAGTACTTC. Full variable domain (remainder filled in from reference TRBV13 and TRBJ2-5): AAGVIQSPRHLIKEKRETATLKCYPIPRHDTVYWYQQGPGQDPQFLISFYEKMQSDKGSIPDRFSAQQFSDYHSELNMSSLELGDSALYFCASSLNGGWGSTSGSQETQYFGPGTRLLVL.

This clonotype was found a few times. The genes are TRBV6-2 or TRBV6-3 and TRBJ2-1; 8 bases are shared with TRBD2. Unmatched junction bases numbered 7, after V lost 5 bases and J lost 7 bases. The CDR3 totals 14 residues. CDR1 is MNHEY and CDR2 is SVGEGT in the germline V gene. Here the CDR3 DNA reads TGTGCCAGCAGTGGGACTAGTCTATGGAATGAGCAGTTCTTC. Encoded protein: CASSGTSLWNEQFF.

This chain uses TRBV5-4 with TRBJ2-2; 9 bases map to TRBD2. Germline-derived CDR1 and CDR2 are SGHNT and YYREEE (reference sequence). The V gene end was trimmed by 2 bases and the J gene end by 6 bases; junction bases not matched to a gene: 5. This CDR3 spans 15 amino acids. In DNA form, the CDR3 reads TGTGCCAGCAGCTTTTATCTAGCGGGACCCGGGGAGCTGTTTTTT. Translation: CASSFYLAGPGELFF.

This clonotype has at least ten counts. J is TRBJ1-1 and V is TRBV18; D is uncertain. From germline, CDR1 is KGHSH and CDR2 LQKENI. V shed 2 bases and J shed 0 bases, with 4 bases lying between them. This CDR3 has 13 amino acids. The CDR3 DNA follows: TGTGCCAGCTCACCAGGGATGAACACTGAAGCTTTCTTT. Residues: CASSPGMNTEAFF.